This entry features one TCR beta chain sequence. Its antigen is unidentified. Likely unrecorded immune exposures existed in these nominally healthy donors. This sample is part of a study of cytomegalovirus exposure and HLA in healthy donors. Study details: T cells numbering around 190 million yielded around 120 million unique TCR beta sequences in an earlier analysis.

Trimming removed 7 bases at V and 1 base at J, with 20 bases between. The V gene's germline CDR1 is SGHRS and CDR2 YFSETQ. The CDR3 covers 16 residues. Regarding the study as a whole: A later analysis, which compared TCR beta chains of equal frequency, found the HLA-associated ones more clonally expanded.

Primers for the PCR totalled 60 Vbeta and 13 Jbeta. Using immunoSEQ multiplex PCR, the repertoire was profiled, and TCRdb retains in-frame clones only, with some absent. The data hold fewer than 200,000 clones, with approximately 80% observed a single time. Material for sequencing was PBMCs. The sequence derives from a woman under 30 in good health and CMV-seronegative. The V call is TRBV5-1, the J call TRBJ1-1, with D maybe TRBD1 (6 bases). Here the CDR3 reads CASGVNGGAGNTEAFF. The CDR3 DNA reads as TGCGCCAGCGGGGTCAACGGGGGGGCGGGGAACACTGAAGCTTTCTTT.